This T cell receptor (beta chain) was identified in a study of T and B cells in COVID-19 patients. TRB rearrangements were amplified by multiplex PCR with BIOMED2 TRB-A/B primers. TCRdb re-analysed the multiplex PCR reads in MiXCR, keeping a single row per CDR3 protein. The table records approximately 10,000 distinct CDR3 sequences, 25% to 30% of them present only once. Study findings and constraints: Active COVID-19 showed highly clonal TRB repertoires; recovery showed diversity and richness above healthy donors.

Each TRB amplification used about 220-500 ng of genomic DNA from blood. CDR1 and CDR2 (germline): SGDLS, YYNGEE. Trimming pared 0 bases from V and 4 bases from J, leaving 4 bases between. The CDR3 spans 13 residues. As concerns this clonotype: What it binds is not known.

The TCR sequence derives from a human donor who had recovered from COVID-19. This chain joins TRBV9 and TRBJ2-2; unclear D gene. Sequencing was performed on blood. The CDR3 DNA follows: TGTGCCAGCAGCGTAGAAGGCACCGGGGAGCTGTTTTTT. Translating gives CASSVEGTGELFF.